The 16 T cell receptor beta chains listed next were all sequenced from one sample in a study of blood T cells in healthy people across ages. Using a J-beta primer mix together with a sample-barcoded 5' primer, a second PCR was run for about 6 to 11 cycles. One entry per CDR3 protein, called by TCRdb with MiXCR from the 5' RACE reads. The table lists roughly 1.7 million distinct CDR3 sequences, 34% of them singletons. Source material: blood. These receptors all come from a woman in her thirties in good health.

The chain employs TRBV18 and TRBJ2-5; either TRBD1 or TRBD2 may fit D (6 bases each). The tail of the sequence fits TRBJ2-7 better, so the J call may be wrong. The CDR3 has 15 amino acids. Germline-derived CDR1 and CDR2 are KGHSH and LQKENI. The CDR3 region has the DNA TGTGCCAGCTCACCCAGACCGGAGGGGGGAGGCGAGCAGTACTTC. Its protein product is CASSPRPEGGGEQYF.

The chain carries TRBV11-2 and TRBJ2-1; D gene ambiguous. Per the germline V gene, CDR1 is SGHAT and CDR2 is FQNNGV. V shed 2 bases and J shed 1 base, with 9 bases lying between them. This CDR3 is built from 15 residues. The CDR3 DNA reads TGTGCCAGCAGCTTATTTTCTAGATCCTACAATGAGCAGTTCTTC. This gives the protein CASSLFSRSYNEQFF.

Remarks on this clonotype: One end of the junction fails to match germline, which may point to a read error. The rearrangement uses TRBV28 and TRBJ2-7, with D possibly being TRBD2 (6 bases). From germline, CDR1 is MDHEN and CDR2 SYDVKM. The CDR3 sequence is 13 residues long. CDR3 residues: CGAGAIQIYEQYF. CDR3 DNA: TGCGGAGCGGGTGCCATCCAGATCTACGAGCAGTACTTC.

This clonotype was found many times. The chain is built from TRBV6-6 and TRBJ1-2; D ambiguous. V shed 6 bases and J shed 5 bases, with 7 bases lying between them. The CDR3 extends over 11 amino acids. CDR1 and CDR2 from the germline V gene are MNHNY and SVGAGI (reference sequence). The CDR3 spells CASRRGYGYTF. In nucleotides, the CDR3 is TGTGCCAGCAGGCGCGGGTATGGCTACACCTTC.

This clonotype was detected only a few times. The rearrangement links TRBV7-9 to TRBJ2-3; D gene unclear. The V end was cut by 0 bases, the J end by 1 base, with 11 bases between. Germline CDR1 is SEHNR and CDR2 is FQNEAQ (reference sequence). The CDR3 spans 16 residues. CDR3 DNA sequence: TGTGCCAGCAGCTTAGCGGAAAGCGAAGGCACAGATACGCAGTATTTT. Translated: CASSLAESEGTDTQYF.

This clonotype has more than one count but fewer than ten. This chain connects TRBV18 to TRBJ2-7; 9 bases line up with TRBD2. Losses at the gene ends were 3 bases for V and 6 bases for J; bases not matched to a gene: 6. CDR1 and CDR2 (germline): KGHSH, LQKENI. This CDR3 is built from 14 residues. The CDR3: CASSPSPAGGEQYF. Written as DNA, the CDR3 is TGTGCCAGCTCACCTAGTCCAGCGGGAGGCGAGCAGTACTTC.

This chain links TRBV7-9 with TRBJ2-3; 7 nucleotides line up with TRBD1. Germline-derived CDR1 and CDR2 are SEHNR and FQNEAQ (reference sequence). J lost 2 bases, V lost 1 base, and 3 bases had no gene match. The CDR3 is 15 residues long. The CDR3 nucleotides are TGTGCCAGCAGCTTAGGTGACAGGGTCACAGATACGCAGTATTTT. Its protein product is CASSLGDRVTDTQYF.

The chain has TRBV9 and TRBJ2-7; no clear D. This CDR3 is built from 14 residues. The V and J ends lost 0 bases and 5 bases respectively, with 12 bases between them. Germline values: CDR1 SGDLS, CDR2 YYNGEE. The CDR3 loop reads CASSVAVGNDEQYF. CDR3 sequence (DNA): TGTGCCAGCAGCGTAGCTGTGGGGAATGACGAGCAGTACTTC.

This clonotype appeared a single time. The gene calls are TRBV5-6 and TRBJ1-1; a possible D gene is TRBD1 (5 bases). The germline V gene encodes CDR1 SGHDT and CDR2 YYEEEE. The CDR3 is made up of 15 amino acids. The V end lost 0 bases, the J end lost 4 bases, and 13 bases lay between the germline ends. The CDR3 sequence: CASSLVGGKSTEAFF. The CDR3 DNA is TGTGCCAGCAGCTTGGTTGGGGGTAAGAGCACTGAAGCTTTCTTT.

Only a few counts were recorded for this clonotype. The V call is TRBV6-5, the J call TRBJ2-3; D unresolved. The CDR3 extends over 13 amino acids. Trimming removed 11 bases at V and 0 bases at J, with 12 bases between. In germline, CDR1 is MNHEY, CDR2 SVGAGI. The DNA for the CDR3 is TGTGCCGCCACGCGTACTAGCACAGATACGCAGTATTTT. It codes for CAATRTSTDTQYF.

This clonotype has a count of ten or more. This chain uses TRBV4-1 with TRBJ2-3; no firm D call. Trimming took 1 base from V and 2 from J, leaving 7 bases between them. The length of the CDR3 is 14 residues. Germline-derived CDR1 and CDR2 are MGHRA and YSYEKL. The CDR3 spells CASSQVSDTDTQYF. The CDR3 nucleotides are TGCGCCAGCAGCCAAGTGAGCGACACAGATACGCAGTATTTT.

The chain recombines TRBV18 with TRBJ1-3; D call uncertain. The ends were cut back, 0 bases at V and 0 bases at J, with 9 bases in the middle. The germline CDR1 and CDR2 sequences are KGHSH and LQKENI. This CDR3 is 16 amino acids long. CDR3 region: CASSPPGGLSGNTIYF. Here the CDR3 DNA reads TGTGCCAGCTCACCACCAGGAGGCCTCTCTGGAAACACCATATATTTT.

There are a few counts of this clonotype. This rearrangement joins TRBV7-2 to TRBJ2-7, with TRBD2 matching over 12 bases. The germline gives CDR1 SGHTA, CDR2 FQGNSA. With V trimmed by 1 base and J by 7 bases, 2 bases remained unmatched. This CDR3 is built from 14 residues. The CDR3 reads CASSLELAGGEQYF. As DNA, the CDR3 is TGTGCCAGCAGCTTAGAGCTAGCGGGAGGGGAGCAGTACTTC. Looking up the rest from reference TRBV7-2 and TRBJ2-7 gives the full variable domain: GAGVSQSPSNKVTEKGKDVELRCDPISGHTALYWYRQSLGQGLEFLIYFQGNSAPDKSGLPSDRFSAERTGGSVSTLTIQRTQQEDSAVYLCASSLELAGGEQYFGPGTRLTVT.

This clonotype was found once. The chain carries TRBV7-2 and TRBJ1-2; D may be TRBD1 (5 bases). The CDR3 runs 14 residues. CDR1 is SGHTA and CDR2 is FQGNSA in the germline V gene. Trimming stripped 1 base from V and 3 bases from J, with 9 bases between. DNA of the CDR3: TGTGCCAGCAGCTTAGGTTCGACAGACTATGGCTACACCTTC. This gives the protein CASSLGSTDYGYTF.

Only a few counts were recorded for this clonotype. J is TRBJ1-2 and V is TRBV29-1; tentative D call: TRBD1 (6 bases). The CDR3 has 11 residues. V gave up 8 bases and J gave up 8 bases, with 15 bases separating them. Germline V gene lookup returns CDR1 SQVTM and CDR2 ANQGSEA. The CDR3 reads CSYRTQGGYTF. The CDR3 region has the DNA TGCAGCTACAGGACCCAGGGGGGCTACACCTTC.

This clonotype has ten or more counts. The chain uses TRBV6-6 and TRBJ2-3; tentative D call: TRBD1 (6 bases). CDR3 length: 16 residues. Between the trimmed V and J ends, which lost 5 bases and 0 bases, there was a span of 15 bases. Germline V gives CDR1 MNHNY, CDR2 SVGAGI (reference sequence). CDR3: CASSASQGPSTDTQYF. The DNA of the CDR3 is TGTGCCAGCAGTGCCTCTCAGGGGCCCAGCACAGATACGCAGTATTTT.